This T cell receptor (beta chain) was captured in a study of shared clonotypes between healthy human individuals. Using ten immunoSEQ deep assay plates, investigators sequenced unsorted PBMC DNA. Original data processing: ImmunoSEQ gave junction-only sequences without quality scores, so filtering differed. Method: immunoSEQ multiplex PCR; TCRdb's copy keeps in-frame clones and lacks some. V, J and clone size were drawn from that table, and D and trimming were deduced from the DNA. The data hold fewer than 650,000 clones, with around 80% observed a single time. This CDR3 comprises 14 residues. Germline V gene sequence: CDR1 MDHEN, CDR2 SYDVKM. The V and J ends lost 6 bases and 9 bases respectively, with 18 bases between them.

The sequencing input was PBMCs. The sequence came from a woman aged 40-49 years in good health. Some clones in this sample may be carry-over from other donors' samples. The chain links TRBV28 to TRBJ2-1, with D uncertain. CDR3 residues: CASRQILGRGEQFF. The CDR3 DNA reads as TGTGCCAGCAGACAAATTCTCGGACGAGGTGAGCAGTTCTTC.